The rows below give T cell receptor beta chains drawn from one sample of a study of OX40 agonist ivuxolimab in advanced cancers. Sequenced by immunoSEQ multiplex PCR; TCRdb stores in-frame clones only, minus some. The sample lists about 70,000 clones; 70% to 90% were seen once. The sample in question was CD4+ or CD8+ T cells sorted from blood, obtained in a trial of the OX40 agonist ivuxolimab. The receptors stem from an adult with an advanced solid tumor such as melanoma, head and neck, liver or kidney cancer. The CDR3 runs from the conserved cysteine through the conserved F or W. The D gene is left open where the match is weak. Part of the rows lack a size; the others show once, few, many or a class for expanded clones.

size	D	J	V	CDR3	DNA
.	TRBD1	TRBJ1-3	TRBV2	CASRQDRAGNTIYF	TGTGCCAGCAGACAGGACAGGGCTGGAAACACCATATATTTT
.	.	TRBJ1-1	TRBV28	CASTRWQDTEAFF	TGTGCCAGCACGCGGTGGCAGGACACTGAAGCTTTCTTT
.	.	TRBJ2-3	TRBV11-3	CASSLSPAVNTQYF	TGTGCCAGCAGCTTATCCCCGGCAGTAAATACGCAGTATTTT
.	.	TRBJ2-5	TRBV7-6	CASSLVGPRETQYF	TGTGCCAGCAGCTTAGTGGGCCCCCGAGAGACCCAGTACTTC
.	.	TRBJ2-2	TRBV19	CASSIRSGRNTGELFF	TGTGCCAGTAGTATTCGGTCAGGACGGAACACCGGGGAGCTGTTTTTT
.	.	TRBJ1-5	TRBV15	CATSPGRVKGQPQHF	TGTGCCACCAGTCCCGGACGGGTTAAGGGACAGCCCCAGCATTTT
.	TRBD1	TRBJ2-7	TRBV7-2	CASSGGTGRSYEQYF	TGTGCCAGCAGCGGGGGGACAGGGCGCTCCTACGAGCAGTACTTC
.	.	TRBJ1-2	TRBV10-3	CAISEGGGIAYGYTF	TGTGCCATCAGTGAGGGTGGGGGGATCGCGTATGGCTACACCTTC
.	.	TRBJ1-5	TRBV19	CASSMSGAGNQPQHF	TGTGCCAGTAGTATGTCAGGGGCCGGCAATCAGCCCCAGCATTTT
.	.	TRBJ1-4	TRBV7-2	CASSVRTEREKLFF	TGTGCCAGCAGCGTTCGGACAGAACGGGAAAAACTGTTTTTT
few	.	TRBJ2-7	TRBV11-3	CASSFSASSYEQYF	TGTGCCAGCAGCTTTTCGGCTAGCTCCTACGAGCAGTACTTC
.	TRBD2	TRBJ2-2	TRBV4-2	CASSQGGLAGLTGELFF	TGTGCCAGCAGCCAGGGGGGACTAGCGGGATTGACCGGGGAGCTGTTTTTT
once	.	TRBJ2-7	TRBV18	CASSPQDSPGGEQYF	TGTGCCAGCTCACCTCAGGACAGTCCCGGGGGCGAGCAGTACTTC
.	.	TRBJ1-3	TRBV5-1	CASSFPGSGNTIYF	TGCGCCAGCAGCTTTCCGGGCTCGGGAAACACCATATATTTT
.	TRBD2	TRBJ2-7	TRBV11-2	CASNQGLASSVYEQYF	TGTGCCAGCAACCAAGGACTAGCGAGTTCCGTATACGAGCAGTACTTC
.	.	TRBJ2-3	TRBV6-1	CASSGLSGRSEDTQYF	TGTGCCAGCAGTGGCCTGTCCGGGAGAAGCGAAGATACGCAGTATTTT
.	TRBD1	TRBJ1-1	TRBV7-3	CASSAWDRVDGTEAFF	TGTGCCAGCAGCGCTTGGGACAGGGTAGATGGCACTGAAGCTTTCTTT
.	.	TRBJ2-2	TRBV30	CAWSRGRTVAGELFF	TGTGCCTGGAGCCGGGGCCGCACAGTCGCCGGGGAGCTGTTTTTT
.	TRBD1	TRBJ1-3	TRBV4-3	CASSQDQGANTIYF	TGCGCCAGCAGCCAAGACCAGGGGGCGAACACCATATATTTT
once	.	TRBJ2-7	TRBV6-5	CASSPTDRYYEQYF	TGTGCCAGCAGTCCTACTGACAGGTACTACGAGCAGTACTTC
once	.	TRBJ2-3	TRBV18	CASSPPSGVWGDTQYF	TGTGCCAGCTCACCACCGTCAGGGGTCTGGGGGGATACGCAGTATTTT
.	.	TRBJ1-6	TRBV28	CASIGAGVHSPLHF	TGTGCCAGCATCGGGGCAGGGGTTCATTCACCCCTCCACTTT
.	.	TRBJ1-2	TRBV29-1	CSSSAGRQNYGYTF	TGCAGCTCTTCCGCGGGGCGACAGAACTATGGCTACACCTTC
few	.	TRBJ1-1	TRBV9	CASSVADRNTEAFF	TGTGCCAGCAGCGTAGCCGACAGGAACACTGAAGCTTTCTTT
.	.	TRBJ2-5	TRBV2	CASSQGGGETQYF	TGTGCCAGCAGTCAAGGTGGCGGGGAGACCCAGTACTTC
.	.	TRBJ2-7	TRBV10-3	CAISPIGGFDEQYF	TGTGCCATCAGTCCTATTGGAGGGTTCGACGAGCAGTACTTC
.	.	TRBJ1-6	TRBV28	CASSSFRQFYNSPLHF	TGTGCCAGCAGTTCCTTCAGACAGTTCTATAATTCACCCCTCCACTTT
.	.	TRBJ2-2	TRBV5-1	CASRQGQGGTGELFF	TGCGCCAGCCGTCAGGGTCAGGGAGGTACCGGGGAGCTGTTTTTT
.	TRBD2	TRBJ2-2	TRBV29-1	CSVLGRGHGELFF	TGCAGCGTTCTGGGGAGGGGCCACGGGGAGCTGTTTTTT
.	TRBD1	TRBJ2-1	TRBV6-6	CASSRQGFNEQFF	TGTGCCAGCAGCAGACAGGGTTTTAATGAGCAGTTCTTC
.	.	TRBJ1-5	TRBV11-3	CASSLGGGQPQHF	TGTGCCAGCAGCTTAGGGGGCGGTCAGCCCCAGCATTTT
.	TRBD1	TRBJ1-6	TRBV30	CAWSVAWDRSSYNSPLHF	TGTGCCTGGAGTGTAGCCTGGGACAGGAGCTCCTATAATTCACCCCTCCACTTT